Shown below are 8 T cell receptor beta chains from a single sample sequenced in a study of blood T cell repertoires in COVID-19. Assay used: immunoSEQ multiplex PCR; TCRdb lists only in-frame clones, some missing. Of about 200,000 clones listed, over 75% were seen once; the top ten hold approximately 7.9%. Material: peripheral blood. The origin of the receptors is a woman older than 75 with acute or convalescent COVID-19.

This sequence joins TRBV7-6 and TRBJ1-2, with 7 positions matching TRBD1. Germline assignment: CDR1 SGHVS and CDR2 FNYEAQ. This CDR3 is 17 amino acids long. J was trimmed by 6 bases and V by 5 bases; bases with no gene match: 18. Here the CDR3 reads CASSQRTGYTERDGYTF. CDR3 bases: TGTGCCAGCAGCCAAAGGACAGGATATACGGAACGAGATGGCTACACCTTC.

The V gene is TRBV19, the J gene TRBJ2-2, with TRBD2 as a possible D gene (6 bases). V gave up 6 bases and J gave up 8 bases, with 13 bases separating them. Germline V gene data show CDR1 as LNHDA and CDR2 as SQIVND (reference sequence). The CDR3 runs 13 residues. CDR3 amino acids: CASSRDFRGELFF. CDR3 sequence (DNA): TGTGCCAGTAGCCGGGACTTCAGGGGGGAGCTGTTTTTT.

The chain combines TRBV28 with TRBJ2-7; the D is unclear. Germline V gives CDR1 MDHEN, CDR2 SYDVKM. V was shortened by 3 bases and J by 4 bases, with 13 bases between the two germline ends. This CDR3 comprises 14 residues. CDR3 bases: TGTGCCAGCAGTTTTTTACCGACTGGTTACGAGCAGTACTTC. This gives the protein CASSFLPTGYEQYF.

The rearrangement uses TRBV6-1 and TRBJ2-7; TRBD2 is a possible D gene (5 bases). Trimming took 3 bases from V and 3 from J, leaving 15 bases between them. CDR3 length: 15 residues. Germline V gives CDR1 MNHNS, CDR2 SASEGT. The CDR3 is CASSERGLRIYEQYF. The CDR3 region has the DNA TGTGCCAGCAGTGAGAGAGGACTTCGGATCTACGAGCAGTACTTC.

This chain uses TRBV19 with TRBJ1-5; a possible D gene is TRBD1 (6 bases). Trimming shortened V by 4 bases and J by 2 bases, and 12 bases separated the two germline ends. This CDR3 spans 15 amino acids. Per germline, CDR1 LNHDA and CDR2 SQIVND (reference sequence). The CDR3 sequence is CASSRTGIGNQPQHF. The DNA of the CDR3 is TGTGCCAGTAGTAGAACAGGGATAGGCAATCAGCCCCAGCATTTT.

In its sample, this clone was seen a few times. The J gene is TRBJ1-5, the V gene TRBV20-1; D perhaps matches TRBD1 (5 bases). V was pared by 3 bases and J by 5 bases, with 17 bases between. CDR1 DFQATT and CDR2 SNEGSKA come from the germline V gene (reference sequence). This CDR3 contains 15 residues. DNA of the CDR3: TGCAGTGCTAGTTATGGCGGGGCGCCAGATCAGCCCCAGCATTTT. Amino acids: CSASYGGAPDQPQHF.

In its sample, this clone was seen a few times. The identical CDR3 is also encoded by other nucleotide sequences in the sample. The chain recombines TRBV19 with TRBJ1-5; 8 bases line up with TRBD1. The CDR3 loop spans 14 amino acids. CDR1 and CDR2 (germline): LNHDA, SQIVND (reference sequence). V gave up 3 bases and J gave up 4 bases; unmatched junction bases: 2. The CDR3 protein is CASSITGGNQPQHF. In DNA form, the CDR3 reads TGTGCCAGTAGTATTACAGGGGGAAATCAGCCCCAGCATTTT.

The chain uses TRBV28 and TRBJ1-6; 10 positions agree with TRBD1. CDR1 is MDHEN and CDR2 is SYDVKM in the germline V gene. Losses at the gene ends were 6 bases for V and 7 bases for J; bases not matched to a gene: 6. The CDR3 runs 15 residues. CDR3 sequence: CASSDRGLANSPLHF. In DNA, the CDR3 is TGTGCCAGCAGCGACAGGGGGCTAGCGAATTCACCCCTCCACTTT.